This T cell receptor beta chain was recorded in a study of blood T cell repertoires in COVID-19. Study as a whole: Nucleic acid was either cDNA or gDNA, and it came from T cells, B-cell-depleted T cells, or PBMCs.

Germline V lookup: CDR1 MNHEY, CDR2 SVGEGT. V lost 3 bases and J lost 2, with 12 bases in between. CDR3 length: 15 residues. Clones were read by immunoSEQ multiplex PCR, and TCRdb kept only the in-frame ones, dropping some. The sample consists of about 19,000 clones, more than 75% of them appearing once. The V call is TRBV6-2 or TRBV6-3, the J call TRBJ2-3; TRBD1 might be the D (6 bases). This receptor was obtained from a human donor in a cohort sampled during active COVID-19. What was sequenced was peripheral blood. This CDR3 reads CASSYTGQYTDTQYF. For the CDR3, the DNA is TGTGCCAGCAGTTATACGGGACAATACACAGATACGCAGTATTTT.